This TCR beta chain stems from a study of T cells in Graves' hyperthyroidism and ophthalmopathy (dated by TCRdb to the late 2010s). At the level of the whole study: Peripheral blood samples were taken at initial diagnosis, before any treatment was given. After sampling, hyperthyroidism patients received methimazole starting at 30 mg daily, and ophthalmopathy patients received high-dose intravenous methylprednisolone. Whether ophthalmopathy could be predicted prospectively was tested in an independent validation cohort made up of 18 hyperthyroidism patients plus 17 patients who later progressed to ophthalmopathy. For training and testing, the roughly 97 patients in the discovery cohort were randomly divided in a 7:3 ratio. To identify TCR V-J signatures that set the groups apart, the researchers used a discovery cohort of approximately 98 patients, made up of 40 to 45 with Graves' ophthalmopathy and 57 with stable Graves' hyperthyroidism. In about 6 Graves' hyperthyroidism patients, the study also compared T-cell repertoires from thyroid tissue with T-cell repertoires from blood. The paper reports TCR Vbeta CDR3 sequencing of fewer than 150 peripheral blood samples: 40 to 45 ophthalmopathy, over 70 hyperthyroidism and approximately 17 progressor patients.

Relative to germline, V is 3 bases shorter and J is 4 bases shorter, with 15 bases between their ends. The germline V gene (reference sequence) gives CDR1 as DFQATT and CDR2 as SNEGSKA. The CDR3 sequence holds 14 residues, the cysteine and phenylalanine included. The only DNA kept is the CDR3, 42 bases in frame from the first base. The TCR beta CDR3 regions were amplified from the RNA transcripts. The first round of RT-PCR for the TCR CDR3 was performed with the HTBI primer set and the Qiagen OneStep RT-PCR kit. The libraries were constructed in a second round of multiplex PCR and then size-selected and purified. Libraries were sequenced paired-end with 100 bp reads on an Illumina HiSeq2000. The paper's data handling went like this. SOAPnuke was used to process the raw data, with reads discarded if the reads contained adapters or uncalled bases, had a mean Phred below 15, or lacked an exact constant-primer or identifier match. High-quality paired reads were merged with COPE v1.2.5, and unique nucleotide sequences were defined as clonotypes. MiTCR v1.1 was used to align the clonotypes against IMGT TRBV, TRBD and TRBJ reference segments. Only V-J combinations with frequency above 0.0001, covering 99% to 99.2% of repertoires, were analysed. The TCS score was defined as the ratio of F50 (clonal expansion) to E x V (chaos), calculated using BLOSUM62-based TCRdist between CDR3 peptides within each V-J. Welch's t-statistics and random forest reduced roughly 530 V-J features to 10 to 15, which were used in a naive Bayes classifier (R e1071). TCRdb applied fastp at Q25 and MiXCR to the public reads, then kept only in-frame beta chains. Rows merge per CDR3 protein into single entries with the most common DNA and genes. Here the V and J calls rest on TCRdb's processing, not on the authors' analysis. The sample contains 540,000 or so distinct CDR3 sequences, 15% to 18% of them found a single time. The ten largest clones capture around 7.5% of the sample.

For this clonotype: Its antigen remains undetermined. It may be a read error: a sequence one base away is much more abundant.

Stable Graves' hyperthyroidism was defined as the absence of progression to ophthalmopathy over 18 months of follow-up. The hyperthyroidism patients were between 18 and 65 years old and newly diagnosed, with a disease duration of less than 2 months. Exclusion was applied to patients with uncontrolled infections, other autoimmune diseases, pregnancy or lactation. Diagnoses were based on clinical symptoms, serum thyroxine and TRAb, thyroid ultrasound and orbital computed tomography. PBMCs were isolated from about 9.1 ml of fresh peripheral blood by Ficoll-Paque density gradient centrifugation. Total RNA was extracted with Trizol reagent, and quality was checked on an Agilent 2100 Bioanalyzer. What the research found in general, with its limitations: Ophthalmopathy was separated from stable hyperthyroidism by a 13 V-J signature model, with about 86% sensitivity and 81% to 82% specificity obtained in cross-validation and 80%/75% obtained in testing. In validation, the model predicted progression to ophthalmopathy a median of roughly 6.2 months before onset, with approximately 70% sensitivity and about 72% specificity. Most expanded thyroid clonotypes (frequency above 0.001) were also detected in blood, a finding suggesting that blood repertoires may reflect thyroid immune responses. Sample size was not statistically predetermined, and investigators were not blinded to group allocation.

Sequences were obtained from blood. The chain is encoded by TRBV20-1 joined to TRBJ1-1; the best D guess is TRBD1, with 6 bases matching. The TCR sequence derives from a woman aged 30 to 39 with Graves' hyperthyroidism. In nucleotides, the sequence is TGCAGTGCTAGTGGGTTACGGGGGCCCACTGAAGCTTTCTTT. It encodes CSASGLRGPTEAFF.